This T cell receptor (beta chain) originates from a study of shared clonotypes between healthy human individuals. Study-level findings and limits: Sampling used blood alone; tissue repertoires probably differ.

Assay used: immunoSEQ multiplex PCR; TCRdb lists only in-frame clones, some missing. This table holds about 670,000 clones, less than 80% found once. This clone was recorded many times. Antigen specificity is unknown. Trimming took off 1 base at V and 3 bases at J, with 10 bases between the two ends. Germline CDR1 KGHSH, CDR2 LQKENI. The length of the CDR3 is 14 residues. This TCR was sampled from a woman under 40 in good health. This sequence joins TRBV18 and TRBJ2-7; D uncertain. Sequencing input: memory CD4+ T cells sorted from blood. The subset here: CD45RA-negative fraction. Here the CDR3 reads CASSPRYTDYEQYF. CDR3 DNA sequence: TGTGCCAGCTCACCACGTTACACGGACTACGAGCAGTACTTC.